The 16 T cell receptor beta chains below all came from one sample that was sequenced in a study of CD8+CD57+ T cells in acquired aplastic anemia (dated by TCRdb to 2017 to 2018). Patients chosen for sequencing had shown expansion of CD8+CD57+ cells by flow cytometry. TCRdb names Illumina HiSeq 2000 as the instrument used. Genomic DNA served as template for TCR beta VDJ combination and CDR3 sequence profiling. TCRdb reprocessing: public reads trimmed at Q25 with fastp, clones called with MiXCR, in-frame beta chains kept. Rows are combined by CDR3 protein, so each entry shows the most common genes and DNA. A total of 180,000 or so distinct CDR3 sequences appear in this sample, under 55% of them only once. More than 0.85% of the sample is held by the ten biggest clonotypes. Sample: sorted CD4+, CD8+, or CD8+CD57+ T cells (not recorded which) from PBMCs. These receptors all stem from a human donor with aplastic anemia.

This clonotype was seen a handful of times. The chain uses TRBV6-5 and TRBJ2-2, with D tentatively TRBD1 or TRBD2 (5 bases each). V was pared by 2 bases and J by 5 bases, with 15 bases between. Per germline, CDR1 MNHEY and CDR2 SVGAGI. The CDR3 runs 16 residues. CDR3 DNA: TGTGCCAGCAGTTACGCACTAGACAGTTCGACCGGGGAGCTGTTTTTT. This encodes CASSYALDSSTGELFF.

The chain recombines TRBV2 with TRBJ2-7; D ambiguous. Trimming stripped 9 bases from V and 5 bases from J, with 8 bases between. Germline V lookup: CDR1 SNHLY, CDR2 FYNNEI. The CDR3 runs 10 residues. The CDR3 reads CARGKDEQYF. The DNA for the CDR3 is TGTGCCAGGGGGAAGGACGAGCAGTACTTC.

The V and J genes are TRBV29-1 and TRBJ1-5; D might be TRBD1 (6 bases). There are 12 residues in the CDR3. In germline, CDR1 is SQVTM, CDR2 ANQGSEA. The CDR3 nucleotides are TGCAGTGCATCCGGGGGCTTGGGGCCCCAGCATTTT. Encoded protein: CSASGGLGPQHF.

With respect to this clonotype: This clone may be a read error of a much larger clone one base away. V is TRBV4-2 and J is TRBJ2-5; maybe TRBD2 (6 bases). V was cut by 3 bases and J by 1 base, with 15 bases left in between. The CDR3 contains 16 residues. Germline V gives CDR1 LGHNA, CDR2 YNFKEQ. The CDR3 region has the DNA TGTGCCAGCAGCCAGACGACTGGCGGGGCCCAAGAGACCCAGTACTTC. This sequence encodes CASSQTTGGAQETQYF.

This clonotype was seen many times. The chain recombines TRBV6-6 with TRBJ2-5; 8 positions match TRBD2. V gave up 2 bases and J gave up 2 bases; unmatched junction bases: 7. Germline V gives CDR1 MNHNY, CDR2 SVGAGI (reference sequence). CDR3 size: 16 residues. This chain's CDR3 is CASSYRRGAIQETQYF. CDR3 sequence (DNA): TGTGCCAGCAGTTACAGGCGGGGGGCGATTCAAGAGACCCAGTACTTC.

This clonotype has a count of ten or more. This chain connects TRBV7-3 to TRBJ2-1; the match to TRBD2 covers 9 bases. The CDR3 has 13 amino acids. The germline gives CDR1 SGHTA, CDR2 FQGTGA. The V segment lost 8 bases and the J segment 10 bases; nucleotides outside the gene matches: 9. The CDR3 region has the DNA TGTGCCAGCGCGGGACTAGCTGGGGGGGAGCAGTTCTTC. Protein sequence: CASAGLAGGEQFF.

This clonotype was observed at least ten times. This sequence joins TRBV4-1 and TRBJ1-3, with 7 nucleotides matching TRBD1. Per germline, CDR1 MGHRA and CDR2 YSYEKL. Germline trimming cut 7 bases from V and 0 bases from J; bases unmatched to any gene: 9. The CDR3 consists of 16 residues. CDR3 sequence: CASTSTGLHSGNTIYF. Here the CDR3 DNA reads TGCGCCAGCACCTCGACAGGGCTCCACTCTGGAAACACCATATATTTT.

Concerning this clonotype: A junction boundary mismatches the germline segment, possibly from a read error. J is TRBJ2-5 and V is TRBV10-3; 10 nucleotides match TRBD1. The CDR3 length is 18 residues. Germline values: CDR1 ENHRY, CDR2 SYGVKD. CDR3 in amino acids: CASSYSPSSTGGEETQYF. CDR3 in DNA: TGTGCCAGCAGTTACTCCCCCAGCTCGACAGGGGGCGAGGAGACCCAGTACTTC.

This clonotype was picked up many times. The rearrangement links TRBV12-3 or TRBV12-4 to TRBJ2-3, with D perhaps TRBD2 (6 bases). V gave up 6 bases and J gave up 0 bases, with 13 bases separating them. This CDR3 has 15 amino acids. CDR3 DNA sequence: TGTGCCAGCAGCAGGCGGGGCCTTAGCACAGATACGCAGTATTTT. As protein: CASSRRGLSTDTQYF.

This clonotype was counted a single time. This chain links TRBV5-6 with TRBJ1-4, with no clear D. This CDR3 has 13 amino acids. Germline CDR1 is SGHDT and CDR2 is YYEEEE. Trimming pared 0 bases from V and 4 bases from J, leaving 4 bases between. CDR3 region: CASSLVVNEKLFF. In nucleotides, the CDR3 is TGTGCCAGCAGCTTGGTCGTTAATGAAAAACTGTTTTTT.

With regard to this clonotype: A much larger clone lies a single base off, so this may be a read error. It is likely a read error, because the conserved phenylalanine at the end of the CDR3 is missing. V gene TRBV9 combines with J gene TRBJ1-2; 7 nucleotides align to TRBD1. Trimming removed 4 bases from V and 1 base from J; junction bases left unmatched: 7. The CDR3 consists of 15 residues. Germline V gene lookup returns CDR1 SGDLS and CDR2 YYNGEE. The CDR3 here is CASSKEGAYNYGYTL. CDR3 coding DNA: TGTGCCAGCAGCAAGGAGGGGGCCTATAACTATGGCTACACCCTC.

This chain joins TRBV6-1 and TRBJ1-1; tentatively, D is TRBD1 (6 bases). CDR3 length: 14 residues. V gave up 10 bases and J gave up 4 bases, with 19 bases separating them. From germline, CDR1 is MNHNS and CDR2 SASEGT. This CDR3 is CATSIGGDGTEAFF. In nucleotides, the CDR3 is TGTGCCACTAGTATCGGGGGCGATGGCACTGAAGCTTTCTTT.

The J gene is TRBJ2-4, the V gene TRBV6-1; D unclear. Germline V gene data show CDR1 as MNHNS and CDR2 as SASEGT. The CDR3 runs 15 residues. Trimming stripped 6 bases from V and 1 base from J, with 13 bases between. CDR3 DNA: TGTGCCAGCAGCCCAGGTGGAGTGGCCAAAAACATTCAGTACTTC. This translates into CASSPGGVAKNIQYF.

V usage is TRBV5-5 and J usage is TRBJ1-2; D not certain. There are 12 residues in the CDR3. Germline V CDR1 and CDR2: SGHKS, YYEKEE (reference sequence). Trimming took off 1 base at V and 5 bases at J, with 6 bases between the two ends. The CDR3 sequence: CASSLSEYGYTF. The CDR3 DNA reads as TGTGCCAGCAGCTTGTCAGAATATGGCTACACCTTC.

The V and J genes are TRBV10-3 and TRBJ1-3; TRBD1 might be the D (5 bases). Germline CDR1 ENHRY, CDR2 SYGVKD. The CDR3 totals 16 residues. Trimming removed 2 bases at V and 2 bases at J, with 13 bases between. CDR3 nucleotides: TGTGCCATCAGTGAGAGTCGACCGGGGGCTGGAAACACCATATATTTT. Protein product: CAISESRPGAGNTIYF.

The chain carries TRBV7-9 and TRBJ2-5; a weak D match, TRBD2 (5 bases). Germline values: CDR1 SEHNR, CDR2 FQNEAQ (reference sequence). V shed 3 bases and J shed 10 bases, with 15 bases lying between them. This CDR3 contains 13 residues. In DNA, the CDR3 is TGTGCCAGCAGCTTGAATACGGGTGGGAGCCAGTACTTC. It translates to CASSLNTGGSQYF.